Listed here is a single T cell receptor beta chain. This entry belongs to a study of blood T cell repertoires in COVID-19. Across the study: Material from acute and convalescent COVID-19 was sourced from the United States, Italy and Spain. PBMCs, B-cell-depleted T cells, or T cells were the source of the cDNA or gDNA that made up the material.

A Seattle source enrolled patients during active infection and followed them longitudinally. In the original analysis: Amplification of reference gene primers provided the estimated nucleated cell counts. Using immunoSEQ multiplex PCR, the repertoire was profiled, and TCRdb retains in-frame clones only, with some absent. The D gene and trimming were derived from the DNA, and the V and J assignments and clone size from that table. The sample has 200,000 to 250,000 clones, about 80% seen once; the top ten hold roughly 7.6%. The TCR comes from a woman at least 80 years old with COVID-19, enrolled during active disease. Sequencing input: peripheral blood.

The chain's CDR3 is CASSTEGGLNTEAFF. CDR3 DNA sequence: TGCGCCAGCAGCACGGAGGGAGGGCTGAACACTGAAGCTTTCTTT. The chain combines TRBV5-1 with TRBJ1-1; D not resolved. The CDR3 spans 15 residues. The germline CDR1 and CDR2 sequences are SGHRS and YFSETQ. V was cut by 4 bases and J by 0 bases, with 13 bases left in between.